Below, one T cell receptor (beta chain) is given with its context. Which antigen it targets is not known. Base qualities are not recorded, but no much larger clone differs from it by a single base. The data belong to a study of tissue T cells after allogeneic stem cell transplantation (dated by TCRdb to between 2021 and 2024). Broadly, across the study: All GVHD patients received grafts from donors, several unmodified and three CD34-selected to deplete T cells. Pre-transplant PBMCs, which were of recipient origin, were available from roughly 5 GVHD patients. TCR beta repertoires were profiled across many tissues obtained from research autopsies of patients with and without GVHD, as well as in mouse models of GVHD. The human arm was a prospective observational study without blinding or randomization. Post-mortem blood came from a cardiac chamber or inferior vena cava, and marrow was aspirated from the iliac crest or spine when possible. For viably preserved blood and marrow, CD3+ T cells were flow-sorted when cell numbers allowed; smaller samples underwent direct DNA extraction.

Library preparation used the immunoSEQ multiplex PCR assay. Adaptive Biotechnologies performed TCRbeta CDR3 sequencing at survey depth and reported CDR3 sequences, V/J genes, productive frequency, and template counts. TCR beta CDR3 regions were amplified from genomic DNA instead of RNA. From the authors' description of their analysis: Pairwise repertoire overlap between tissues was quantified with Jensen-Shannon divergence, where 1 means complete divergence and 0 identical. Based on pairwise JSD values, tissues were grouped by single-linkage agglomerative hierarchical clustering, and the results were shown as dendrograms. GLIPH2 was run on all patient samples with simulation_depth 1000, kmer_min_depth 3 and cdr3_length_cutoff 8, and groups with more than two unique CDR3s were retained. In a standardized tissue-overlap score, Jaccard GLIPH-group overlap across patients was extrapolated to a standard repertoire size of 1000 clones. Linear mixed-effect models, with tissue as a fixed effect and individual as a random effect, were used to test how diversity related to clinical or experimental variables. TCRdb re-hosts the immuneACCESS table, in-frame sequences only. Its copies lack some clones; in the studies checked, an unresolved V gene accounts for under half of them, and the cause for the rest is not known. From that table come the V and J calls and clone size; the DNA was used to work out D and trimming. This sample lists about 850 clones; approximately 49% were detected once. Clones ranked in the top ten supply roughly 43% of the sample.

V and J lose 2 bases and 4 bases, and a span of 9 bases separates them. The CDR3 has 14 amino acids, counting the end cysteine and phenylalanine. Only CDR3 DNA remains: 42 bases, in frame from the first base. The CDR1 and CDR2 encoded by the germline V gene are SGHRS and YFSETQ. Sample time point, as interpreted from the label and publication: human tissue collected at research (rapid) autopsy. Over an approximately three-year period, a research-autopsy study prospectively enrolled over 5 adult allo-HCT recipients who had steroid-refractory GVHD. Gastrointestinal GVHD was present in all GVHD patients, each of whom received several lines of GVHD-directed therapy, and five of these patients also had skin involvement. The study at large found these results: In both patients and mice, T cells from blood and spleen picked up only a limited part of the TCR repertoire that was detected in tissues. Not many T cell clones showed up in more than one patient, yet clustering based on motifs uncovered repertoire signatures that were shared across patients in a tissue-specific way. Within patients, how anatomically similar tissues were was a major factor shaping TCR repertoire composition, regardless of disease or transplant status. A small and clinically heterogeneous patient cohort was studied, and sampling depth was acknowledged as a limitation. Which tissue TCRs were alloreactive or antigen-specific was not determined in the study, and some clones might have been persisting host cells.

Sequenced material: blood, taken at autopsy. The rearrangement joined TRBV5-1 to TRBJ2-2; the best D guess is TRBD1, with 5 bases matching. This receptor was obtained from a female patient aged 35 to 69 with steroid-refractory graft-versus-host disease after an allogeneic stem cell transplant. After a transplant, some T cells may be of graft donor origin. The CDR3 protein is CASSFRETTGELFF. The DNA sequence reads TGCGCCAGCAGCTTCAGGGAAACCACCGGGGAGCTGTTTTTT.